The next 20 T cell receptor beta chains were all read from a single sample in a study of early stage breast cancer tumors (dated by TCRdb to about 2017). Receptor libraries were prepared by the immunoSEQ multiplex PCR assay. What TCRdb holds here is the immuneACCESS table cut down to in-frame rearrangements. Part of the clones is not present; checked against another copy, under half of the missing clones reflect an unresolved V gene, and the others are unexplained. The sample table contains 39,000 or so clones; only one count was recorded for around two thirds of them. About 6.8% of the sample is in the top ten clones. The material sequenced was blood. The receptors come from a person aged 45-65 years with breast cancer.

The chain uses TRBV11-3 and TRBJ2-7, with 10 bases lining up with TRBD2. Germline V gives CDR1 SGHNT, CDR2 YENEEA. With 1 base clipped from V and 5 bases from J, the junction kept 8 bases outside the gene matches. This CDR3 spans 16 amino acids. The CDR3 protein is CASSLGWASGSDEQYF. The CDR3 DNA follows: TGTGCCAGCAGCTTAGGGTGGGCTAGCGGGAGCGACGAGCAGTACTTC.

The V and J genes are TRBV7-6 and TRBJ2-5, with 11 nucleotides matching TRBD2. With V trimmed by 6 bases and J by 1 base, 7 bases remained unmatched. The CDR3 runs 16 residues. Germline lookup yields CDR1 SGHVS and CDR2 FNYEAQ. The CDR3 DNA is TGTGCCAGCAGATCTCAACTAGCGGGAGTCCAAGAGACCCAGTACTTC. Translated, it gives CASRSQLAGVQETQYF.

The chain links TRBV7-7 to TRBJ2-3; TRBD1 aligns across 8 bases. The CDR3 consists of 13 residues. Germline-derived CDR1 and CDR2 are SSHAT and FNYEAQ (reference sequence). The CDR3 nucleotides read TGTGCTGGCAGCTGGGACAGGAGGAATACGCAGTATTTT. It specifies CAGSWDRRNTQYF.

This clone was detected a few times. This chain uses TRBV7-2 with TRBJ1-1; D gene uncertain. Trimming shortened V by 3 bases and J by 1 base, and 3 bases separated the two germline ends. The germline CDR1 and CDR2 sequences are SGHTA and FQGNSA. The CDR3 has 12 amino acids. In DNA, the CDR3 is TGTGCCAGCAGCTTCGGGAACACTGAAGCTTTCTTT. Its protein product is CASSFGNTEAFF. Full variable domain (rest looked up from reference TRBV7-2 and TRBJ1-1): GAGVSQSPSNKVTEKGKDVELRCDPISGHTALYWYRQSLGQGLEFLIYFQGNSAPDKSGLPSDRFSAERTGGSVSTLTIQRTQQEDSAVYLCASSFGNTEAFFGQGTRLTVV.

The CDR3 is CASSMDRVTTEAFF. In DNA form, the CDR3 reads TGTGCCAGTAGTATGGACAGGGTAACCACTGAAGCTTTCTTT. V gene TRBV19 combines with J gene TRBJ1-1, with 8 nucleotides matching TRBD1. The trim removed 3 bases at V and 4 bases at J, leaving 4 bases unmatched. CDR1 and CDR2 from the germline V gene are LNHDA and SQIVND (reference sequence). CDR3 length: 14 amino acids.

The rearrangement joins TRBV10-3 to TRBJ2-1; D not certain. Trimming took 10 bases from V and 4 from J, leaving 8 bases between them. Germline values: CDR1 ENHRY, CDR2 SYGVKD. CDR3 length: 11 amino acids. The DNA of the CDR3 is TGTGCCAACGCAGAATACAATGAGCAGTTCTTC. Its protein product is CANAEYNEQFF.

By share, this clone counts as medium-sized. This chain links TRBV11-2 with TRBJ2-7, with 9 bases fitting TRBD1. V dropped 5 bases and J dropped 4; count of bases not matched to a gene: 6. CDR3 length: 14 residues. From germline, CDR1 is SGHAT and CDR2 FQNNGV. The CDR3 DNA sequence: TGTGCCAGCAGCCAGGGGACAGGGTATTACGAGCAGTACGTC. This gives the protein CASSQGTGYYEQYV.

The V and J genes are TRBV29-1 and TRBJ2-5; D is possibly TRBD2 (6 bases). This CDR3 has 17 residues. V was trimmed by 3 bases and J by 5 bases, leaving 25 bases between them. Looked up from germline, CDR1 is SQVTM and CDR2 is ANQGSEA. The CDR3 loop reads CSVDGSWTGDGGETQYF. The CDR3 DNA sequence: TGCAGCGTTGACGGGTCCTGGACGGGAGACGGTGGGGAGACCCAGTACTTC.

V is TRBV7-8 and J is TRBJ2-7, with a tentative D call TRBD2 (6 bases). This CDR3 is built from 15 residues. Deletions cut 2 bases from V and 5 bases from J, with 16 bases between. Germline V gene data show CDR1 as SGHVS and CDR2 as FQNEAQ. CDR3 in amino acids: CASSLLGGRKDEQYF. The CDR3, as DNA: TGTGCCAGCAGCTTACTTGGGGGGAGGAAGGACGAGCAGTACTTC.

The chain has TRBV30 and TRBJ1-1; D gene ambiguous. V was trimmed by 0 bases and J by 6 bases, leaving 8 bases between them. This CDR3 region has 12 residues. Germline values: CDR1 GTSNPN, CDR2 SVGIG (reference sequence). The CDR3 nucleotides are TGTGCCTGGAGTGTATCCCTGTCTGAAGCTTTCTTT. Protein: CAWSVSLSEAFF.

The chain carries TRBV5-1 and TRBJ2-1, with 7 bases matching TRBD2. Germline V gene lookup returns CDR1 SGHRS and CDR2 YFSETQ. V was clipped by 0 bases and J by 3 bases; unmatched bases: 3. The CDR3 spans 15 residues. The CDR3 coding sequence is TGCGCCAGCAGCTTGGGGGGGGACTACTACAATGAGCAGTTCTTC. As protein: CASSLGGDYYNEQFF. Filled out from reference TRBV5-1 and TRBJ2-1, the complete variable domain reads KAGVTQTPRYLIKTRGQQVTLSCSPISGHRSVSWYQQTPGQGLQFLFEYFSETQRNKGNFPGRFSGRQFSNSRSEMNVSTLELGDSALYLCASSLGGDYYNEQFFGPGTRLTVL.

The rearrangement joins TRBV7-2 to TRBJ2-3; perhaps TRBD2 as D (5 bases). Trimming removed 5 bases at V and 0 bases at J, with 9 bases between. CDR1 SGHTA and CDR2 FQGNSA come from the germline V gene. The CDR3 loop spans 14 amino acids. The CDR3 bases are TGTGCCAGCAGCCCGGACTCCAGCACAGATACGCAGTATTTT. Amino acid sequence: CASSPDSSTDTQYF.

The gene calls are TRBV29-1 and TRBJ2-1; TRBD1 matches at 8 bases. The CDR3 extends over 15 amino acids. The V gene's germline CDR1 is SQVTM and CDR2 ANQGSEA. J gave up 5 bases and V 4 bases, and 10 bases lay outside the gene matches. This chain's CDR3 is CSVVRGQGGHNEQFF. CDR3 nucleotides: TGCAGCGTTGTCCGAGGACAGGGCGGCCACAATGAGCAGTTCTTC.

V gene TRBV11-2 combines with J gene TRBJ2-5, with 9 nucleotides matching TRBD2. V dropped 0 bases and J dropped 2; count of bases not matched to a gene: 10. The CDR3 covers 18 residues. The germline V gene has CDR1 SGHAT and CDR2 FQNNGV. Here the CDR3 reads CASSLEGVAGVWQETQYF. Here the CDR3 DNA reads TGTGCCAGCAGCTTAGAGGGAGTAGCGGGAGTGTGGCAAGAGACCCAGTACTTC.

The rearrangement uses TRBV6-5 and TRBJ2-1; D is unresolved. Germline CDR1 MNHEY, CDR2 SVGAGI. The CDR3 length is 11 residues. Trimming removed 4 bases from V and 5 bases from J, with 3 bases in between. The CDR3 DNA is TGTGCCAGCAGTTCCAACAATGAGCAGTTCTTC. Encoded protein: CASSSNNEQFF.

This chain connects TRBV6-5 to TRBJ1-6; tentatively, D is TRBD1 (6 bases). The CDR3 spans 15 residues. Trimming left V 0 bases short and J 10 bases short, with 13 bases between. Germline V gene lookup returns CDR1 MNHEY and CDR2 SVGAGI. CDR3 sequence: CASSYSQGQGSPLHF. Here the CDR3 DNA reads TGTGCCAGCAGTTACTCCCAGGGGCAGGGATCACCCCTCCACTTT.

The CDR3 DNA reads TGTGCCAGCAGCTTTGGGACAAGTAACTACGAGCAGTACGTC. Translation: CASSFGTSNYEQYV. This chain links TRBV5-6 with TRBJ2-7; a possible D gene is TRBD1 (6 bases). Germline V gene sequence: CDR1 SGHDT, CDR2 YYEEEE. This CDR3 region has 14 residues. Trimming shortened V by 2 bases and J by 3 bases, and 12 bases separated the two germline ends.

The genes are TRBV7-2 and TRBJ2-1, with a tentative D call TRBD2 (6 bases). With 2 bases removed from V and 7 bases from J, the gap between germline ends came to 21 bases. The V gene's germline CDR1 is SGHTA and CDR2 FQGNSA. This CDR3 spans 17 amino acids. CDR3 sequence (DNA): TGTGCCAGCAGCTTATTTGGTGGGGGACTGGTTAATAATGAGCAGTTCTTC. Translating gives CASSLFGGGLVNNEQFF.

The CDR3 DNA is TGTGCCATCAGTTCGACTAGCGGGAGATCGTACAATGAGCAGTTCTTC. Its translation: CAISSTSGRSYNEQFF. The chain links TRBV10-3 to TRBJ2-1, with 12 bases aligning to TRBD2. Trimming cost V 5 bases and J 4 bases; bases outside gene matches: 6. Germline-derived CDR1 and CDR2 are ENHRY and SYGVKD. The CDR3 contains 16 residues.

V usage is TRBV7-6 and J usage is TRBJ2-7, with D possibly being TRBD1 (6 bases). Germline assignment: CDR1 SGHVS and CDR2 FNYEAQ. Trimming took off 3 bases at V and 0 bases at J, with 9 bases between the two ends. The CDR3 runs 14 residues. The CDR3 nucleotides are TGTGCCAGCAGCTTGGCGGACAGCTCCTACGAGCAGTACGTC. Its translation is CASSLADSSYEQYV.